The present T cell receptor beta chain was sequenced within a study of PD-1 blockade in classical Hodgkin lymphoma. Generated by immunoSEQ multiplex PCR, the TCRdb table keeps only in-frame clones and is missing some. This table holds some 95,000 clones, 90% found once. This CDR3 region has 13 residues. The V end was cut by 5 bases, the J end by 7 bases, with 11 bases between. Germline assignment: CDR1 MNHEY and CDR2 SMNVEV (reference sequence). Documented time point: cycle 4 day 1 (C4D1), after 6 weeks of nivolumab. All trial patients relapsed after autologous stem cell transplantation. On this clone itself: The antigen is not known.

General study points: At C4D1, TCR diversity had climbed significantly for CD4+ cells, though not for CD8+ cells. Complete responders' baseline diversity resembled that of newly diagnosed patients. Any patient who commenced nivolumab under 1 year after ASCT was excluded.

The sample was peripheral blood mononuclear cells (PBMCs), taken before the fourth cycle of nivolumab. The chain recombines TRBV27 with TRBJ1-4; no clear D. This TCR was recovered from a human donor with classical Hodgkin lymphoma. CDR3 sequence: CASSIGLGEKLFF. CDR3 nucleotides: TGTGCCAGCAGTATTGGGCTTGGTGAAAAACTGTTTTTT.